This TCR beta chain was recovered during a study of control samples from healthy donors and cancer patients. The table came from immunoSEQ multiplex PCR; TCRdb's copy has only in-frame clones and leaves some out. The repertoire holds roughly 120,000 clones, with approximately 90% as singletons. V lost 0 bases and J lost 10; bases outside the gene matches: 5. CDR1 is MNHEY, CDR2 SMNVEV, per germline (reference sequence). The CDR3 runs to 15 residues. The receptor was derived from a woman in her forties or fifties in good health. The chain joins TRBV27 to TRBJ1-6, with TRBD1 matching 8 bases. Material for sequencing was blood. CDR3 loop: CASSLSWTGFSPLHF. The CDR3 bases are TGTGCCAGCAGTTTATCCTGGACAGGGTTCTCACCCCTCCACTTT.